Presented here are 3 T cell receptor beta chains from one specimen sequenced in a study of control samples from healthy donors and cancer patients. Clones were read by immunoSEQ multiplex PCR, and TCRdb kept only the in-frame ones, dropping some. The table shows about 180,000 clones, with almost 90% occurring only once. The source material was blood. These receptors were taken from a woman in her forties or fifties in good health.

V gene TRBV4-3 combines with J gene TRBJ2-2; weak D call: TRBD1 (5 bases). V was shortened by 0 bases and J by 3 bases, with 11 bases between the two germline ends. Germline CDR1 LGHNA, CDR2 YSLEER. This CDR3 has 16 residues. In nucleotides, the CDR3 is TGCGCCAGCAGCCAAGACCCGACAGCTCACACCGGGGAGCTGTTTTTT. Translating it yields CASSQDPTAHTGELFF.

The V call is TRBV28, the J call TRBJ1-2; TRBD1 agrees at 7 bases. This CDR3 has 15 amino acids. After removal of 5 bases from V and 5 bases from J, the junction contained 11 bases not matched to a gene. The germline CDR1 and CDR2 sequences are MDHEN and SYDVKM. The CDR3 is CASSPSRQGGYGYTF. The CDR3 DNA follows: TGTGCCAGCAGTCCCTCCCGACAGGGAGGATATGGCTACACCTTC.

The chain couples TRBV10-3 to TRBJ1-3; D unresolved. Germline V gives CDR1 ENHRY, CDR2 SYGVKD. The CDR3 has 14 amino acids. Trimming removed 6 bases from V and 0 bases from J, with 9 bases in between. The CDR3 coding sequence is TGTGCCATCAGCTCCATTAGCTCTGGAAACACCATATATTTT. Translating gives CAISSISSGNTIYF.